This record looks at one TCR beta chain sequence and its context. The time point denotes: week 3, after first cycle of checkpoint inhibitor. These data belong to a study of blood T cell dynamics during melanoma immunotherapy. Germline V lookup: CDR1 MNHEY, CDR2 SMNVEV (reference sequence). The CDR3 sequence is 12 residues long. V lost 6 bases to trimming and J lost 8 bases, with 12 bases between them. Some clones are missing from TCRdb's copy, which holds only in-frame ones; the method was immunoSEQ multiplex PCR. Found here are 10,000 to 13,000 clones, 87% of them singletons; the top ten hold approximately 6.9%.

This chain connects TRBV27 to TRBJ2-3; TRBD2 might be the D (5 bases). Sample: blood, taken from a patient treated with checkpoint blockade. This TCR was sampled from a human donor with melanoma. The CDR3 DNA sequence: TGTGCCAGCAGCCCCACTGCGGGTACGCAGTATTTT. Encoded protein: CASSPTAGTQYF.